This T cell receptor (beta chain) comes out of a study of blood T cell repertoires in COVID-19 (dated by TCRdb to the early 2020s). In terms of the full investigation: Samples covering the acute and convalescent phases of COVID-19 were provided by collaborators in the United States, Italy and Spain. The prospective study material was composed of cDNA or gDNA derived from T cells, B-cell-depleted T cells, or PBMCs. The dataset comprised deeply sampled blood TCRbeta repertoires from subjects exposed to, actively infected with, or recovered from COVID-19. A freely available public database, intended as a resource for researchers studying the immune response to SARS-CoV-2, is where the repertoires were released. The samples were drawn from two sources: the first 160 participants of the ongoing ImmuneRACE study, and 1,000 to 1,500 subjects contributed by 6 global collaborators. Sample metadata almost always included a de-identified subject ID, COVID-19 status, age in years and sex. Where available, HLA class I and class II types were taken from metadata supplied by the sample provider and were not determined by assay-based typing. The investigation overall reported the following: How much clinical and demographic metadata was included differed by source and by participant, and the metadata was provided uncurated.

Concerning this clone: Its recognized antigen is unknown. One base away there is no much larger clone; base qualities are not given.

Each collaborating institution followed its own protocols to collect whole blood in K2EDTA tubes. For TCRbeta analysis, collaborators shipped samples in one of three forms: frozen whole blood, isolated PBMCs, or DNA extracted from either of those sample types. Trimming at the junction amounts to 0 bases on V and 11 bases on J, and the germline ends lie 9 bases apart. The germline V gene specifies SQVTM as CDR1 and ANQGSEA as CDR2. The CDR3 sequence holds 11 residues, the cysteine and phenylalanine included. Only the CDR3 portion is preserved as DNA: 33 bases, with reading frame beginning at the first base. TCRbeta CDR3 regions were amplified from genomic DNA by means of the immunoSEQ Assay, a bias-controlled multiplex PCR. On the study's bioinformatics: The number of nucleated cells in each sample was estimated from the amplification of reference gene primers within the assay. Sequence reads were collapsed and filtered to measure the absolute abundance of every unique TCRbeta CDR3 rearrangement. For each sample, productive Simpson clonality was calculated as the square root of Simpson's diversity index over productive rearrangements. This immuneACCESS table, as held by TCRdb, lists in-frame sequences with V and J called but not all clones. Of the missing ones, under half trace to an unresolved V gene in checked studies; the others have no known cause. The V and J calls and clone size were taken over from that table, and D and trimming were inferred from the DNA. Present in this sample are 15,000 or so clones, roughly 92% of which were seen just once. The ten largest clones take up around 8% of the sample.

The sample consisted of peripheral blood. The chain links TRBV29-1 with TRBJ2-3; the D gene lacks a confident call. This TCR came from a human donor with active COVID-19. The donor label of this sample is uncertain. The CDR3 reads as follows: CSVEEAAGQYF. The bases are TGCAGCGTTGAAGAGGCGGCCGGGCAGTATTTT.